This T cell receptor beta chain derives from a study of shared clonotypes between healthy human individuals. Findings and caveats of the study: The genetic and exposure-history diversity represented was limited by few donors.

V lost 0 bases, J lost 5 bases, and 17 bases lay in between. CDR3 length: 17 residues. The germline V gene encodes CDR1 LNHNV and CDR2 YYDKDF (reference sequence). Produced via immunoSEQ multiplex PCR; TCRdb's table is partial and in-frame only. The data show around 510,000 clones, with 95% to 96% seen just once and about 0.06% held by the top ten. Splitting the CD4+ cells yielded a CD45RA+ naive subset and a CD45RA-negative memory subset. As for this clone: Antigen unknown.

This clonotype was sampled from a woman aged 30 to 39 in good health. Specimen: naive CD4+ T cells sorted from blood. Regarding subset: CD45RA+ positively selected. V and J are TRBV15 and TRBJ1-5; TRBD1 is a possible D gene (5 bases). CDR3: CATSRDFTPDSDQPQHF. CDR3 coding DNA: TGTGCCACCAGCAGAGATTTCACCCCAGACAGCGATCAGCCCCAGCATTTT.